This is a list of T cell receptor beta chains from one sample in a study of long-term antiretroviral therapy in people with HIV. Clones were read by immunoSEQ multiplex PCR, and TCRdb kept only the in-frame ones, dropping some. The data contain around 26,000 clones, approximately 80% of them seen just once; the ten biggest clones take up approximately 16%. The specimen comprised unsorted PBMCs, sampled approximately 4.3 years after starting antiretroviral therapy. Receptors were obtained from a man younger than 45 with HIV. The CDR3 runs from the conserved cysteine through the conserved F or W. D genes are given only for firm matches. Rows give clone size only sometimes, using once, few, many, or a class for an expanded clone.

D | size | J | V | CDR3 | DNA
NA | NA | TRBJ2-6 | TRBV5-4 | CASSRFPSQDPSSGANVLTF | TGTGCCAGCAGCCGTTTCCCTTCTCAAGACCCAAGCTCTGGGGCCAACGTCCTGACTTTC
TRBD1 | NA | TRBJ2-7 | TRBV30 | CAFGQGVIYEQYF | TGTGCCTTTGGACAGGGGGTGATCTACGAGCAGTACTTC
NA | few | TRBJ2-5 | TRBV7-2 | CANRGIQETQYF | TGTGCCAACCGGGGGATACAAGAGACCCAGTACTTC
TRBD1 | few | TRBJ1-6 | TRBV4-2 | CASSQDIPGQGYSPLHF | TGTGCCAGCAGCCAAGACATCCCGGGACAGGGGTATTCACCCCTCCACTTT
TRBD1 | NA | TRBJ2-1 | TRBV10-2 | CASRTGGYNEQFF | TGCGCCAGCAGGACAGGGGGCTACAATGAGCAGTTCTTC
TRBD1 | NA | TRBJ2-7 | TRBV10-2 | CASSGIQGAGEQYF | TGCGCCAGCAGTGGGATACAGGGGGCGGGCGAGCAGTACTTC
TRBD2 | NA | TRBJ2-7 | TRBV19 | CASSFSGFSYEQYF | TGTGCCAGTAGTTTTAGCGGGTTCTCCTACGAGCAGTACTTC
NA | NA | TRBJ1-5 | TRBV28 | CASSPPAATDNQPQHF | TGTGCCAGCAGTCCCCCCGCAGCCACAGACAATCAGCCCCAGCATTTT
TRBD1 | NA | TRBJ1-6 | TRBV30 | CAWSLLGQGNSPLHF | TGTGCCTGGAGTTTATTGGGACAGGGAAATTCACCCCTCCACTTT
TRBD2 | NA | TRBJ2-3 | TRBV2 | CASSGRTSGRDTQYF | TGTGCCAGCAGTGGCCGGACTAGCGGGAGGGATACGCAGTATTTT
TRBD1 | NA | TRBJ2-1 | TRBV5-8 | CASSIPGQGAEEQFF | TGTGCCAGCAGCATTCCAGGACAGGGGGCTGAAGAGCAGTTCTTC
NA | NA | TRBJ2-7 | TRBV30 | CAWSVVGAYEQYF | TGTGCCTGGAGTGTTGTAGGGGCCTACGAGCAGTACTTC
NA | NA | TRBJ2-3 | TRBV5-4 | CASSRTVGVTDTQYF | TGTGCCAGCAGCCGAACAGTCGGGGTCACAGATACGCAGTATTTT
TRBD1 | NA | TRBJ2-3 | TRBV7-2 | CASSSPPGTAKDTQYF | TGTGCCAGCAGCTCCCCCCCCGGGACAGCCAAGGATACGCAGTATTTT
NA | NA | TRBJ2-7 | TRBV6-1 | CASSELRQRGSEQYF | TGTGCCAGCAGTGAATTGCGGCAACGGGGTAGCGAGCAGTACTTC
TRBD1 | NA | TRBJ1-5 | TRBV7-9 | CASSLGQSNNQPQHF | TGTGCCAGCAGCTTGGGACAGAGTAACAATCAGCCCCAGCATTTT
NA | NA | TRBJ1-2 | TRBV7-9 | CASSSDRYGYTF | TGTGCCAGCAGTTCGGACAGATATGGCTACACCTTC
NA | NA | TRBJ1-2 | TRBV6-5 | CASRRGGANYGYTF | TGTGCCAGCAGGCGGGGAGGGGCTAATTATGGCTACACCTTC
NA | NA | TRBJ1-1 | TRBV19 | CASSMNPVSTEAFF | TGTGCCAGTAGTATGAACCCCGTGAGCACTGAAGCTTTCTTT
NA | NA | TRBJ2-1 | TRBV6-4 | CASSPDYPGGSYNEQFF | TGTGCCAGCAGCCCCGACTATCCGGGTGGCTCCTACAATGAGCAGTTCTTC
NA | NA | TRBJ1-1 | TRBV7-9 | CASSLVSGWTEAFF | TGTGCCAGCAGCTTAGTATCAGGTTGGACTGAAGCTTTCTTT
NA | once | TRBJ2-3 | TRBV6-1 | CASSPGVFTDTQYF | TGTGCCAGCAGTCCAGGGGTTTTCACAGATACGCAGTATTTT
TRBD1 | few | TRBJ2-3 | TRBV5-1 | CASSLTGGDTQYF | TGCGCCAGCAGCTTGACAGGGGGTGATACGCAGTATTTT
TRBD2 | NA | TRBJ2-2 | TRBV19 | CASMGPRLAGGSNTGELFF | TGTGCCAGTATGGGCCCCCGACTAGCGGGGGGCTCGAACACCGGGGAGCTGTTTTTT
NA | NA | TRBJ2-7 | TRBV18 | CASSTGSYEQYF | TGTGCCAGCTCAACAGGCAGCTACGAGCAGTACTTC
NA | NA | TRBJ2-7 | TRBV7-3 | CASSRTPSGEQYF | TGTGCCAGCAGCCGGACACCCTCGGGGGAGCAGTACTTC
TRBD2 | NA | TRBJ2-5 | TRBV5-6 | CASSDPLAEGGETQYF | TGTGCCAGCAGCGACCCACTAGCGGAAGGGGGGGAGACCCAGTACTTC
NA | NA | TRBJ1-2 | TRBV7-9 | CASSSAGVGGYTF | TGTGCCAGCAGCTCCGCGGGCGTCGGTGGCTACACCTTC
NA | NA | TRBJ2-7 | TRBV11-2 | CASGDRPIEQYF | TGTGCCAGCGGAGACAGGCCTATCGAGCAGTACTTC
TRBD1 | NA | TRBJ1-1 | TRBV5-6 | CASSLQGGTEAFF | TGTGCCAGCAGCTTACAGGGGGGGACTGAAGCTTTCTTT
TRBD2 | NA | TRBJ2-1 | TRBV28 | CASSNSGGGEQFF | TGTGCCAGCAGTAATAGCGGGGGAGGCGAGCAGTTCTTC
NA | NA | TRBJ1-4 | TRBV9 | CASSETANEKLFF | TGTGCCAGCAGCGAGACTGCTAATGAAAAACTGTTTTTT
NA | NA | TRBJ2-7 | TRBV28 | CASGPSAQYF | TGTGCCAGCGGTCCCTCGGCGCAGTACTTC
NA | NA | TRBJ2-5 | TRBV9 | CASSVALGETQYF | TGTGCCAGCAGCGTAGCTCTTGGAGAGACCCAGTACTTC
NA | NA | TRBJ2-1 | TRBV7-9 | CASSPRTGNNEQFF | TGTGCCAGCAGCCCTAGGACTGGGAACAATGAGCAGTTCTTC
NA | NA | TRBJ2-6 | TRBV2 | CATVQGTGANVLTF | TGTGCCACCGTACAGGGAACTGGGGCCAACGTCCTGACTTTC
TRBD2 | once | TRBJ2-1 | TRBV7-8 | CASSYLEVAGDNEQFF | TGTGCCAGCAGCTATCTTGAGGTAGCGGGAGACAATGAGCAGTTCTTC
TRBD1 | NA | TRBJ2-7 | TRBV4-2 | CASSREGTGTPYEQYF | TGTGCCAGCAGCCGGGAAGGGACAGGGACCCCCTACGAGCAGTACTTC
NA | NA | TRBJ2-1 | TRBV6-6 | CASSANQGKVGNEQFF | TGTGCCAGCAGCGCGAACCAGGGGAAGGTGGGCAATGAGCAGTTCTTC
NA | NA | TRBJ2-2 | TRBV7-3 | CASSRNGLYTGELFF | TGTGCCAGCAGTCGTAATGGGTTGTACACCGGGGAGCTGTTTTTT
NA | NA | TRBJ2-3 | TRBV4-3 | CASSPSHSGARYPTDTQYF | TGCGCCAGCAGCCCCTCTCACTCGGGAGCTCGATACCCCACAGATACGCAGTATTTT
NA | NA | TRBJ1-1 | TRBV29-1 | CSVEEGKNTEAFF | TGCAGCGTTGAAGAGGGAAAGAACACTGAAGCTTTCTTT
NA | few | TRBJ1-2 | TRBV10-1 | CATHSPPGPMSYTF | TGCGCCACCCATTCACCCCCGGGGCCGATGAGCTACACCTTC
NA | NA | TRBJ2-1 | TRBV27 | CASSLDPGAGYNEQFF | TGTGCCAGCAGTTTAGATCCTGGGGCCGGGTACAATGAGCAGTTCTTC
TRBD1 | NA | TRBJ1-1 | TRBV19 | CASSVTLYRGPDTEAFF | TGTGCCAGTAGTGTTACCCTTTACAGGGGCCCTGACACTGAAGCTTTCTTT
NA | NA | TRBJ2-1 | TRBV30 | CAWSRATAPGQFF | TGTGCCTGGAGTAGGGCGACAGCCCCCGGGCAGTTCTTC
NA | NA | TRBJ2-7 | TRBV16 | CASSPRTPTYEQYF | TGTGCCAGCAGCCCCCGGACACCAACCTACGAGCAGTACTTC
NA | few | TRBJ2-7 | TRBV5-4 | CASSPGNYEQYF | TGTGCCAGCAGCCCAGGGAACTACGAGCAGTACTTC
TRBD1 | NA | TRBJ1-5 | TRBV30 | CAWSRQGGNQPQHF | TGTGCCTGGAGTCGACAGGGAGGGAATCAGCCCCAGCATTTT